This T cell receptor beta chain was profiled in a study of regulatory T cells in long-lasting Graves disease. Study in general: New Graves' disease cases had less than 3 months of antithyroid drugs.

Germline lookup yields CDR1 SGHAT and CDR2 FQNNGV. The CDR3 runs 13 residues. Trimming took off 1 base at V and 5 bases at J, with 8 bases between the two ends. The study, taken as a whole, reports: TCR diversity was lower in persistent than newly diagnosed Graves' disease.

Time point specified: newly diagnosed GD, antithyroid drugs for less than 3 months. PBMCs were the source of the RNA used for TCR sequencing. This clonotype was recorded many times. The antigen is undetermined. Both iRepertoire HTBI primers and Arm-PCR of CDR3 regions were used to build the TCR beta libraries. TCRdb independently ran MiXCR on the multiplex PCR reads; one entry per CDR3 protein. The sample lists 250,000 to 300,000 distinct CDR3 sequences; more than 15% were seen once. These sequences were also reported in another study, on T cells in Graves' hyperthyroidism and ophthalmopathy.

The V and J genes are TRBV11-2 and TRBJ2-5; D not resolved. Here the sequenced sample was peripheral blood mononuclear cells (PBMCs), taken at new diagnosis, from a patient treated with antithyroid drugs. The receptor comes from a woman in her thirties with Graves disease. CDR3 sequence: CASSLGPQETQYF. DNA of the CDR3: TGTGCCAGCAGCTTAGGCCCCCAGGAGACCCAGTACTTC.